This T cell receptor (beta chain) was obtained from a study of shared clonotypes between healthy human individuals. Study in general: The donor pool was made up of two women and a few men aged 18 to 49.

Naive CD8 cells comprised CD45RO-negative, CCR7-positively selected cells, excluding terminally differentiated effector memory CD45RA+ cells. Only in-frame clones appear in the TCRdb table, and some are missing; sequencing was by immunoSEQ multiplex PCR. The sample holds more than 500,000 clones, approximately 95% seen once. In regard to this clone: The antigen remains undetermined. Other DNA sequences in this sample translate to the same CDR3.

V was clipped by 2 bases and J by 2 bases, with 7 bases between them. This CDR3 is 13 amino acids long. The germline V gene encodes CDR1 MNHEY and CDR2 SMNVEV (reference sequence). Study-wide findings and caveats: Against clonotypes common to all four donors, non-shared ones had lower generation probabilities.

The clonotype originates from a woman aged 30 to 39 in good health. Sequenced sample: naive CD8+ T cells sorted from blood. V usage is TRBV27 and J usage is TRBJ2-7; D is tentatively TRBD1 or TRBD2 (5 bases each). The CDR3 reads CASSLGGTYEQYF. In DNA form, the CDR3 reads TGTGCCAGCAGTTTAGGGGGAACCTACGAGCAGTACTTC.